This T cell receptor (beta chain) was observed in a study of blood T cells in healthy people across ages (dated by TCRdb to between 2015 and 2016). Some background on the complete study: Template switching captured roughly one uniquely barcoded TCR beta cDNA molecule per two T cells in model experiments. Age-related changes in TCR beta repertoire diversity were measured in the study by deep sequencing normalized with unique cDNA molecular identifiers. Donors were grouped into four age groups: young (average approximately 16 years), middle-aged (39), aged (around 60) and long-lived (about 89). To avoid experimental bias, donors of different ages were distributed randomly across sequencing lanes. Using the same blood draw, the study looked at two additional independent replicas of 1 million unique cDNA reads for two donors, one aged 18 to 29 and the other aged 80 or older.

To note about this clonotype: Which antigen it targets is not known. There are no base qualities to consult, and no much larger clone falls within one base.

The protocol used for the library was 5' RACE. Sequencing was carried out with an Illumina HiSeq 2500. A second roughly 7 to 12 cycle PCR used a sample-barcoded 5' primer and a J-beta primer mix. A template-switch 5' adaptor carrying 12 random nucleotides introduced a unique molecular identifier onto each TCR beta cDNA molecule. Each sample yielded at least 3 million CDR3-containing paired-end reads. All of the RNA was converted into first-strand cDNA using the Mint cDNA synthesis kit, with a TRBC-specific oligonucleotide serving as the primer. Following uracil-DNA glycosylase treatment, a first 18-cycle PCR with universal primers M1SS and BC2_uni_R was performed on all cDNA. The paper's data handling went like this. Normalization of each sample was performed by random selection of 1 million high-quality reads, each carrying a distinct molecular identifier. Reads with shared molecular identifiers were discarded instead of being binned into consensus sequences. CDR3 identification, clonotype clustering and error correction used MiTCR with a Q25 quality threshold and the strictest error-elimination algorithm. A nonparametric unseen species model with Euler transformation was used to estimate a lower bound on total TCR beta diversity. TCRdb itself trimmed the public reads at Q25 with fastp, ran MiXCR and retained productive beta chains. Each CDR3 protein gets just one entry, which takes the most common genes and DNA from the rows behind it. The authors' filters were not applied to this entry. The sample records some 900,000 distinct CDR3 sequences, around 48% of which are singletons. The ten largest account for roughly 13% of the sample.

Donors were 35 to 40 systemically healthy Caucasian individuals from Russia aged roughly 6 to 95 years. Around 10 milliliters of peripheral blood were collected from each donor into EDTA-treated Vacutainer tubes. Ficoll-Paque density-gradient centrifugation was used to isolate PBMCs, with at least 6.5 million per sample. Total RNA was extracted from PBMCs with Trizol reagent, with at least 5.5 micrograms obtained per sample. For every donor, flow cytometry on a PBMC aliquot measured the percentage of naive CD45RAhigh/CD27high T cells. Results and caveats for the whole study, not just this receptor: Observed TCR beta diversity per million T cells fell roughly linearly with age, and a significant reduction was already apparent by age approximately 41. Conclusive comparison of naive and antigen-experienced compartments was prevented by the profiling of bulk unsorted PBMCs. Estimates of total diversity from one million sequenced T cells were regarded as lower bounds and underestimates. Because donor CMV infection status was unknown, age-related changes in expanded clonotypes were potentially confounded. The long-lived group showed more naive CD4+ T cells, fewer expanded clones and increased TCR diversity than the aged group, suggesting age selection. A strong correlation was found between observed TCR beta diversity and the percentage of naive T cells measured by flow cytometry.

This clonotype originated in a man aged 25 to 45 in good health. Specimen: blood.

CDR3 reads: CASSQVGAGEQFF. DNA sequence: TGCGCCAGCAGCCAAGTCGGGGCTGGTGAGCAGTTCTTC. The chain joins TRBV4-1 to TRBJ2-1; the D element could tentatively be TRBD1 or TRBD2, as 5 bases agree for each. The germline V gene gives CDR1 as MGHRA and CDR2 as YSYEKL. Trimming costs V 1 base and J 9 bases, and their ends lie 10 bases apart. Reading from cysteine to phenylalanine, the CDR3 counts 13 amino acids. The entry retains the CDR3 DNA only, 39 bases that are in frame from base 1.